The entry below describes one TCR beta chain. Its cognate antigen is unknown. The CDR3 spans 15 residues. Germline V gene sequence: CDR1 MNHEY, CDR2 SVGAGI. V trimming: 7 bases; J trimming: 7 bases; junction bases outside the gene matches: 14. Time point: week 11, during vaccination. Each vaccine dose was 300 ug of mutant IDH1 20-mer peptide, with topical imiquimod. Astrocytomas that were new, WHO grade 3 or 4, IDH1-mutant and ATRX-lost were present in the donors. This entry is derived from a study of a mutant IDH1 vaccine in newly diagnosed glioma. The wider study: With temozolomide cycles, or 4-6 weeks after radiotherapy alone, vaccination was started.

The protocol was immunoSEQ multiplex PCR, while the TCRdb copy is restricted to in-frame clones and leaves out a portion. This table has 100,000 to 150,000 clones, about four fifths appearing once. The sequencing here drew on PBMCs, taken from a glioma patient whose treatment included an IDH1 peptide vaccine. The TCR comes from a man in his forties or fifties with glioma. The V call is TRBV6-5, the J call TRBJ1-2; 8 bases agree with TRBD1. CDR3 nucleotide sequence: TGTGCCAGCACTCACGACGGACAGGGAGTAGTTGGCTACACCTTC. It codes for CASTHDGQGVVGYTF.